One sample yielded the 7 T cell receptor beta chains listed below, sequenced in a study of T cell changes during pregnancy in multiple sclerosis. Using immunoSEQ multiplex PCR, the repertoire was profiled, and TCRdb retains in-frame clones only, with some absent. The table includes about 130,000 clones, 96% detected once. Specimen: peripheral blood, collected after pregnancy. All receptors come from a female donor with multiple sclerosis, enrolled in a pregnancy study.

The genes are TRBV5-4 and TRBJ2-7, with 12 bases identical to TRBD2. CDR3 length: 15 residues. Trimming at V came to 7 bases and at J to 2 bases, leaving 7 bases not matched to a gene. CDR1 is SGHNT and CDR2 is YYREEE in the germline V gene (reference sequence). DNA of the CDR3: TGTGCCAGCGGGGTACTAGCGGGAGGCACCTACGAGCAGTACTTC. Protein product: CASGVLAGGTYEQYF.

The CDR3 DNA follows: TGTGCCAGCAGTTACGCGGCCGGCACTAACTATGGCTACACCTTC. Translating it yields CASSYAAGTNYGYTF. J is TRBJ1-2 and V is TRBV6-6; D unresolved. CDR1 and CDR2 (germline): MNHNY, SVGAGI (reference sequence). The V gene lost 2 bases and the J gene lost 0 bases, with 10 bases spanning the gap. The CDR3 runs to 15 residues.

V is TRBV28 and J is TRBJ1-5, with D perhaps TRBD1 (6 bases). The CDR3 has 13 amino acids. Germline V lookup: CDR1 MDHEN, CDR2 SYDVKM. Trimming removed 10 bases at V and 5 bases at J, with 15 bases between. The CDR3 loop reads CATNRVDDQPQHF. DNA for the CDR3: TGTGCCACCAACAGGGTAGATGATCAGCCCCAGCATTTT.

The chain uses TRBV27 and TRBJ2-1, with 12 positions matching TRBD2. Unmatched junction bases numbered 10, after V lost 5 bases and J lost 5 bases. Germline CDR1 MNHEY, CDR2 SMNVEV (reference sequence). The CDR3 has 17 residues. CDR3 nucleotide sequence: TGTGCCAGCAGTCACTCAGGACTAGCGGGAATCAACAATGAGCAGTTCTTC. This gives the protein CASSHSGLAGINNEQFF.

The rearrangement uses TRBV5-1 and TRBJ2-3; TRBD2 matches at 7 bases. Germline V gene lookup returns CDR1 SGHRS and CDR2 YFSETQ. Germline trimming cut 1 base from V and 3 bases from J; bases unmatched to any gene: 2. CDR3 length: 14 amino acids. CDR3 nucleotide sequence: TGCGCCAGCAGCTTGAGTAGCGGGACAGATACGCAGTATTTT. Amino acid sequence: CASSLSSGTDTQYF.

As concerns this clone: One end of the junction is discordant with germline, which a read error may explain. The CDR3 bases are TGTGCTAGCAGCTTAAGCACTAGCGGGAGCAATGAGCAGTTCTTC. Encoded protein: CASSLSTSGSNEQFF. This chain connects TRBV7-7 to TRBJ2-1; 11 nucleotides line up with TRBD2. The CDR3 contains 15 residues. Per germline, CDR1 SSHAT and CDR2 FNYEAQ (reference sequence).

The chain is built from TRBV28 and TRBJ2-1; D is possibly TRBD2 (5 bases). Germline CDR1 is MDHEN and CDR2 is SYDVKM. Trimming cost V 6 bases and J 0 bases, with 12 bases left between them. CDR3 length: 15 amino acids. The CDR3 coding sequence is TGTGCCAGCAGGCTAGAGGGATCCTCCTACAATGAGCAGTTCTTC. Its protein product is CASRLEGSSYNEQFF.